Each of the 5 T cell receptor beta chains below was sequenced from the same sample in a study of blood T cell repertoires in COVID-19. Only in-frame clones appear in the TCRdb table, and some are missing; sequencing was by immunoSEQ multiplex PCR. The sample records 250,000 to 300,000 clones, 91% being singletons. Sequenced: PBMCs or T cells enriched from blood (not recorded which). These receptors came from a human donor in a cohort exposed to, infected with or recovered from COVID-19 (not recorded which). The donor label of this sample is uncertain.

This rearrangement joins TRBV29-1 to TRBJ2-3, with TRBD1 matching over 7 bases. Germline V gene data show CDR1 as SQVTM and CDR2 as ANQGSEA. The junction had 14 bases not matched to a gene; V was cut back by 0 bases and J by 5 bases. The length of the CDR3 is 17 residues. CDR3: CSVEDEAIGGAKDTQYF. The CDR3 region has the DNA TGCAGCGTTGAAGATGAAGCTATAGGGGGCGCGAAAGATACGCAGTATTTT.

The rearrangement joins TRBV3-1 (or the pseudogene TRBV3-2) to TRBJ2-5, with a weak D call TRBD2 (5 bases). With 5 bases removed from V and 7 bases from J, the gap between germline ends came to 17 bases. Germline CDR1 LGHDT, CDR2 YNNKEL (reference sequence). The CDR3 covers 14 residues. The CDR3 coding sequence is TGTGCCAGCAGCTCAAGTGAGGGCCTGGGGACCCAGTACTTC. Its protein product is CASSSSEGLGTQYF.

Only one count was recorded for this clone. The rearrangement joins TRBV4-1 to TRBJ2-1; 8 bases agree with TRBD1. Germline V lookup: CDR1 MGHRA, CDR2 YSYEKL. The V and J ends lost 5 bases and 5 bases, in that order; junction bases with no gene match: 8. The CDR3 loop spans 15 amino acids. The CDR3 DNA follows: TGCGCCAGCAGCTTAATCCGGACAGGGCACAATGAGCAGTTCTTC. This codes for CASSLIRTGHNEQFF.

The chain employs TRBV7-9 and TRBJ2-5; 15 nucleotides agree with TRBD2. This CDR3 region has 18 residues. From germline, CDR1 is SEHNR and CDR2 FQNEAQ (reference sequence). V lost 1 base, J lost 0 bases, and 3 bases stayed unmatched. The CDR3 loop reads CASSLGTSGGDDQETQYF. In nucleotides, the CDR3 is TGTGCCAGCAGCTTAGGGACTAGCGGGGGGGACGACCAAGAGACCCAGTACTTC.

The rearrangement uses TRBV27 and TRBJ2-7, with D possibly TRBD1 on 5 matching bases. Trimming took off 0 bases at V and 6 bases at J, with 9 bases between the two ends. The CDR3 spans 13 residues. Germline V gene sequence: CDR1 MNHEY, CDR2 SMNVEV (reference sequence). The CDR3 DNA reads TGTGCCAGCAGTTTATCTTTAGGGGCCGAGCAGTACTTC. This sequence encodes CASSLSLGAEQYF.